This section outlines one T cell receptor (beta chain) sequence together with its context. Its antigen specificity is not known. No base quality values were provided; no much bigger clone lies one nucleotide off. Library method: 5' RACE. Sequencer: Illumina HiSeq 2500. The second PCR ran for about 6 to 12 cycles and used a J-beta primer mix along with a sample-barcoded 5' primer. Each TCR beta cDNA molecule received a unique molecular identifier from a template-switch 5' adaptor carrying 12 random nucleotides. Each sample yielded at least 3 million CDR3-containing paired-end reads. The Mint cDNA synthesis kit, primed by a TRBC-specific oligonucleotide, was used to synthesize first-strand cDNA from all RNA. All cDNA was treated with uracil-DNA glycosylase and then went through a first 18-cycle PCR with the universal primers M1SS and BC2_uni_R. As for the original processing: For normalization, 1 million high-quality reads, each with a distinct molecular identifier, were randomly selected from each sample. Reads sharing molecular identifiers were discarded rather than binned into consensus sequences. MiTCR, set to a Q25 quality threshold and the strictest error-elimination algorithm, was used for CDR3 identification, clonotype clustering and error correction. A nonparametric unseen species model using Euler transformation provided a lower-bound estimate of total TCR beta diversity. Through fastp at Q25 and MiXCR, TCRdb rebuilt clones from the public reads, retaining in-frame beta chains. Rows are unified per CDR3 protein, each entry keeping the most common DNA and genes. TCRdb's processing, not the study's, gives the V and J calls here. The sample yields approximately 820,000 distinct CDR3 sequences; 44% were counted once. The top ten clones comprise approximately 20% of the sample.

These data originate in a study of blood T cells in healthy people across ages (dated by TCRdb to the mid-2010s). About the study as a whole: In model experiments, template switching captured about one uniquely barcoded TCR beta cDNA molecule for every two T cells. To track age-related changes in TCR beta repertoire diversity, the study relied on deep sequencing normalized with unique cDNA molecular identifiers. The donors were split into four age groups: young (average 16 years), middle-aged (more than 35), aged (about 56) and long-lived (approximately 89). To avoid experimental bias, donors of different ages were spread randomly across the sequencing lanes. Two additional independent replicas of 1 million unique cDNA reads from the same blood draw were analyzed for two donors (one aged 18 to 29 and one aged 80 or older).

Overall study outcomes, separate from this receptor: Bulk unsorted PBMC profiling prevented conclusive comparison of naive and antigen-experienced compartments. Compared with the aged group, more naive CD4+ T cells, fewer expanded clones and increased TCR diversity were shown by the long-lived group, suggesting age selection. A strong correlation was found between observed TCR beta diversity and the percentage of naive T cells measured by flow cytometry. As age increased, observed TCR beta diversity per million T cells dropped in a roughly linear way, and a significant reduction was already evident by age roughly 40. Total diversity estimates from one million sequenced T cells were considered lower bounds and underestimates. Because donor CMV infection status was unknown, age-related changes in expanded clonotypes were potentially confounded.

The 40 or so donors, aged roughly 6 to 95 years, were systemically healthy Caucasian individuals from Russia. Each donor gave ten milliliters of peripheral blood, collected into EDTA-treated Vacutainer tubes. PBMCs were isolated by Ficoll-Paque density-gradient centrifugation, with at least 7 million obtained per sample. Total RNA, at least 5.5 micrograms per sample, was extracted from PBMCs with Trizol reagent. The percentages of naive CD45RAhigh/CD27high T cells were determined by flow cytometry on a PBMC aliquot from every donor. Compared with germline, V lacks 4 bases and J lacks 4 bases; bases without a gene match: 6. The germline V gene gives CDR1 as MNHEY and CDR2 as SVGEGT. The CDR3 goes from the cysteine to the phenylalanine over 15 residues. Solely the CDR3 DNA is kept, with 45 bases framed from the first base.

Sequencing was carried out using blood. This TCR derives from a man aged 60 to 75 in good health. The V and J segments used are TRBV6-2 or TRBV6-3 and TRBJ2-1; TRBD2 aligns with 8 central bases. The DNA sequence is given as TGTGCCAGCAGTTTCGGGGGGGTCTCTTACAATGAGCAGTTCTTC. Its protein product is CASSFGGVSYNEQFF.